These T cell receptor beta chains were read from a single sample in a study of blood T cell repertoires in COVID-19. Sequencing was performed with immunoSEQ multiplex PCR; in TCRdb, only in-frame clones are kept and a portion is missing. Among some 270,000 clones listed, approximately 90% were seen once. The sample was PBMCs or T cells enriched from blood (not recorded which). These receptors were obtained from a woman younger than 45 with acute COVID-19. The CDR3 runs from the conserved cysteine through the conserved F or W. The order of the fields is J gene, D gene, V gene, clone size, CDR3 DNA, CDR3 protein. The D gene is left open where the match is weak. For some rows the clone size is stated as once, few or many, or as a class when expanded; others skip it.

TRBJ2-1 | TRBD2 | TRBV18 | once | TGTGCCAGCTCACCACCGAGTAGCGGGAGGGGTAACAATGAGCAGTTCTTC | CASSPPSSGRGNNEQFF
TRBJ2-3 | NA | TRBV14 | NA | TGTGCCAGCAGTCGCGCCGGAGATACGCAGTATTTT | CASSRAGDTQYF
TRBJ2-7 | NA | TRBV6-5 | NA | TGTGCCAGCAGTTACTCAAGAGGTAGGGAGCAGTACTTC | CASSYSRGREQYF
TRBJ2-5 | TRBD1 | TRBV4-1 | NA | TGCGCCAGCAGCCAAGATCCCCGCAGGGGGGAGACCCAGTACTTC | CASSQDPRRGETQYF
TRBJ2-7 | NA | TRBV5-1 | NA | TGCGCCAGCAGCCCTGAGACCGGGAGCTCCTACGAGCAGTACTTC | CASSPETGSSYEQYF
TRBJ2-1 | TRBD2 | TRBV19 | once | TGTGCCAGTAGTATTGACCCTAGCGGGGAAGAGCAGTTCTTC | CASSIDPSGEEQFF
TRBJ2-3 | TRBD2 | TRBV7-2 | NA | TGTGCCAGCAGCTTAGGGACTAGTACAGATACGCAGTATTTT | CASSLGTSTDTQYF
TRBJ2-1 | TRBD2 | TRBV5-1 | NA | TGCGCCAGCAGCCCTTATAGCGGGAGTATAAATGAGCAGTTCTTC | CASSPYSGSINEQFF
TRBJ2-7 | NA | TRBV3-1/TRBV3-2 | NA | TGTGCCAGCAGCCAAGCTCCAGCGTCTGATTACGAGCAGTACTTC | CASSQAPASDYEQYF
TRBJ1-3 | NA | TRBV19 | NA | TGTGCCAGTAGACTCGGGTTATCCCCTGGAAACACCATATATTTT | CASRLGLSPGNTIYF
TRBJ2-2 | TRBD2 | TRBV5-1 | NA | TGCGCCAGCAGCTTGGGTGGTAGCGGGGGGGTCACCGGGGAGCTGTTTTTT | CASSLGGSGGVTGELFF
TRBJ2-3 | TRBD1 | TRBV27 | NA | TGTGCCAGCAGTTTAAGGGACAGGGTAACAGATACGCAGTATTTT | CASSLRDRVTDTQYF
TRBJ2-1 | TRBD2 | TRBV2 | NA | TGTGCCAGCACGTCCGGGACTAGGTTCGACAATGAGCAGTTCTTC | CASTSGTRFDNEQFF
TRBJ2-6 | TRBD1 | TRBV18 | NA | TGTGCCAGCTCACCCAGGGGGCCCCCTAGCTCTGGGGCCAACGTCCTGACTTTC | CASSPRGPPSSGANVLTF
TRBJ2-1 | NA | TRBV27 | NA | TGTGCCAGCAGTTTATCATCAGGGACTGATGAGCAGTTCTTC | CASSLSSGTDEQFF
TRBJ2-1 | TRBD2 | TRBV10-1 | NA | TGCGCCAGCAGCGGGGGGGGACTAGCTGGCAATGAGCAGTTCTTC | CASSGGGLAGNEQFF
TRBJ2-7 | NA | TRBV27 | NA | TGTGCCAGCACGGCCAGCGGCTCCTACGAGCAGTACTTC | CASTASGSYEQYF
TRBJ2-1 | TRBD2 | TRBV19 | once | TGTGCCAGTAGTTACGGACTAGCGGGAGTGGCTGAGCAGTTCTTC | CASSYGLAGVAEQFF
TRBJ2-7 | NA | TRBV7-2 | NA | TGTGCCAGCAGCTTTGGGCCCACCACCTACGAGCAGTACTTC | CASSFGPTTYEQYF
TRBJ2-7 | TRBD1 | TRBV13 | NA | TGTGCCAGCAGCGAACAGGGGCGGGAGCAGTACTTC | CASSEQGREQYF
TRBJ2-2 | NA | TRBV4-1 | NA | TGCGCCAGCAGCCAAGTGGGCGGGTCGAACACCGGGGAGCTGTTTTTT | CASSQVGGSNTGELFF
TRBJ2-5 | TRBD1 | TRBV28 | NA | TGTGCCAGCAGTCGATGGACAGGGGCCCCGGGCAAGACCCAGTACTTC | CASSRWTGAPGKTQYF
TRBJ2-1 | NA | TRBV7-3 | NA | TGTGCCAGCAGCTTACGAACGGACAATGAGCAGTTCTTC | CASSLRTDNEQFF
TRBJ2-1 | TRBD2 | TRBV19 | NA | TGTGCCAGTAGTCTATGGGGGCTAGCGGGAGAGTATGAGCAGTTCTTC | CASSLWGLAGEYEQFF
TRBJ1-4 | NA | TRBV5-5 | NA | TGTGCCAGCAGCGGGGGCAGGAGCGATAATGAAAAACTGTTTTTT | CASSGGRSDNEKLFF
TRBJ2-7 | TRBD1 | TRBV11-2 | few | TGTGCCAGCAGTTCACTCAGACAGGGGGTCTCCTACGAGCAGTACTTC | CASSSLRQGVSYEQYF